What follows are 18 T cell receptor beta chains derived from one specimen sequenced in a study of T cells after yellow fever vaccination. One entry per CDR3 protein, called by TCRdb with MiXCR from the 5' RACE reads. The profile shows around 340,000 distinct CDR3 sequences, over 8% of them singletons. This material consisted of PBMCs, taken on the day of the first yellow fever vaccination. The receptors shown here come from a man between 18 and 29 years old who received the YFV17D yellow fever vaccine.

This clonotype was observed a few times. The chain is built from TRBV2 and TRBJ1-5; the D is unclear. Germline CDR1 reads SNHLY; CDR2 reads FYNNEI. V was trimmed by 4 bases and J by 0 bases, leaving 13 bases between them. The length of the CDR3 is 16 residues. CDR3 sequence reads: CASSGVGSASNQPQHF. CDR3 sequence (DNA): TGTGCCAGCAGTGGAGTTGGGAGCGCTAGCAATCAGCCCCAGCATTTT.

As for this clonotype: Sequence at one end of the junction differs from germline and may be a read error. The V call is TRBV11-1, the J call TRBJ2-2, with 14 bases that match TRBD2. Germline V lookup: CDR1 SGHAT, CDR2 FQDESV (reference sequence). This CDR3 comprises 18 residues. CDR3 bases: TGTGACAGCAGCTGCCTGACTAGCGGGGGGGCCTCGGCCGGGGAGCTGTTTTTT. Amino acid sequence: CDSSCLTSGGASAGELFF.

This clonotype was detected a few times. This chain joins TRBV20-1 and TRBJ2-3, with 8 bases identical to TRBD2. The CDR3 sequence is 14 residues long. Germline-derived CDR1 and CDR2 are DFQATT and SNEGSKA (reference sequence). V dropped 6 bases and J dropped 5; count of bases not matched to a gene: 10. The CDR3 protein is CSARGGGIGDTQYF. CDR3 sequence (DNA): TGCAGTGCCAGGGGCGGGGGGATTGGAGATACGCAGTATTTT.

The chain uses TRBV6-1 and TRBJ1-2; TRBD1 matches 8 bases. Per germline, CDR1 MNHNS and CDR2 SASEGT. V shed 9 bases, J shed 4 bases, and the junction held 13 bases outside the gene matches. The CDR3 contains 15 residues. The CDR3 protein is CASGGRTGTVYGYTF. CDR3 DNA sequence: TGTGCCAGTGGGGGTCGGACAGGGACGGTCTATGGCTACACCTTC.

The J gene is TRBJ2-3, the V gene TRBV5-1; D ambiguous. The V and J ends lost 6 bases and 1 base respectively, with 12 bases between them. This CDR3 has 14 amino acids. Germline CDR1 reads SGHRS; CDR2 reads YFSETQ. DNA for the CDR3: TGCGCCAGCACCGTGGCATGGGGCACAGATACGCAGTATTTT. Encoded protein: CASTVAWGTDTQYF.

V usage is TRBV6-2 or TRBV6-3 and J usage is TRBJ2-1; 8 bases line up with TRBD2. This CDR3 is built from 19 residues. Germline CDR1 reads MNHEY; CDR2 reads SVGEGT. V was clipped by 0 bases and J by 1 base; unmatched bases: 11. CDR3 region: CASSYSFLGSGASYNEQFF. The CDR3 bases are TGTGCCAGCAGTTACTCCTTCCTCGGTAGCGGGGCTTCCTACAATGAGCAGTTCTTC.

This clonotype was observed a handful of times. The chain has TRBV6-2 or TRBV6-3 and TRBJ1-2; D is undetermined. Germline lookup yields CDR1 MNHEY and CDR2 SVGEGT. Trimming shortened V by 7 bases and J by 8 bases, and 17 bases separated the two germline ends. The CDR3 spans 13 residues. This CDR3 is CASTDPGSEGYTF. CDR3 bases: TGTGCCAGCACCGACCCGGGGTCCGAGGGCTACACCTTC.

With respect to this clonotype: It may be a read error: a sequence one base away is much more abundant. The V call is TRBV20-1, the J call TRBJ2-1; 8 bases map to TRBD2. CDR1 DFQATT and CDR2 SNEGSKA come from the germline V gene (reference sequence). The CDR3 extends over 15 amino acids. The CDR3 protein is CSARDWSGGDNEQLF. As DNA, the CDR3 is TGCAGTGCTAGAGATTGGAGCGGGGGCGACAATGAGCAGCTCTTC.

This clonotype was observed a handful of times. The rearrangement joins TRBV7-3 to TRBJ2-4, with 7 bases aligning to TRBD1. The CDR3 extends over 15 amino acids. The junction had 8 bases not matched to a gene; V was cut back by 2 bases and J by 7 bases. Germline CDR1 SGHTA, CDR2 FQGTGA. As DNA, the CDR3 is TGTGCCAGCAGCTTAGGTGCGGAACAGGGGAACATTCAGTACTTC. Translated: CASSLGAEQGNIQYF.

The CDR3 DNA reads TGCGCCAGCAGCCAAGAGTTTCTCGTGTTAGGGAGCAATCAGCCCCAGCATTTT. Protein: CASSQEFLVLGSNQPQHF. The V and J genes are TRBV4-3 and TRBJ1-5; D is ambiguous. CDR3 size: 18 residues. Germline V gene sequence: CDR1 LGHNA, CDR2 YSLEER. Trimming shortened V by 0 bases and J by 1 base, and 16 bases separated the two germline ends.

The chain joins TRBV5-1 to TRBJ2-2, with 11 positions matching TRBD1. Germline CDR1 reads SGHRS; CDR2 reads YFSETQ. This CDR3 comprises 16 residues. J was trimmed by 5 bases and V by 4 bases; bases with no gene match: 7. CDR3 in DNA: TGCGCCAGCAGCCCGCCGGGACAGGGGGGAACCGGGGAGCTGTTTTTT. It codes for CASSPPGQGGTGELFF. Complete variable domain (other parts from reference TRBV5-1 and TRBJ2-2): KAGVTQTPRYLIKTRGQQVTLSCSPISGHRSVSWYQQTPGQGLQFLFEYFSETQRNKGNFPGRFSGRQFSNSRSEMNVSTLELGDSALYLCASSPPGQGGTGELFFGEGSRLTVL.

This chain connects TRBV3-1 to TRBJ2-1, with TRBD2 matching over 8 bases. V gave up 0 bases and J gave up 9 bases; unmatched junction bases: 10. The CDR3 has 16 amino acids. Per germline, CDR1 LGHDT and CDR2 YNNKEL (reference sequence). As DNA, the CDR3 is TGTGCCAGCAGCCAAGAGACAGGACTAGCCCTAGTTGAGCAGTTCTTC. Protein sequence: CASSQETGLALVEQFF.

Only a few counts were recorded for this clonotype. CDR3: CASSSRPLPSYNEQFF. The CDR3 DNA follows: TGTGCCAGCAGCTCACGCCCTTTGCCCTCGTACAATGAGCAGTTCTTC. V and J are TRBV9 and TRBJ2-1; D uncertain. V was trimmed by 4 bases and J by 4 bases, leaving 18 bases between them. The CDR3 runs 16 residues. Germline V gene data show CDR1 as SGDLS and CDR2 as YYNGEE.

This clonotype showed up just a few times. This chain joins TRBV20-1 and TRBJ2-1; unclear D gene. Germline V gene lookup returns CDR1 DFQATT and CDR2 SNEGSKA (reference sequence). The CDR3 runs to 12 residues. V was trimmed by 3 bases and J by 5 bases, leaving 8 bases between them. In nucleotides, the CDR3 is TGCAGTGCTAGCCCTCTGAACAATGAGCAGTTCTTC. Protein sequence: CSASPLNNEQFF.

This chain links TRBV20-1 with TRBJ1-2; D may be TRBD1 (5 bases). From germline, CDR1 is DFQATT and CDR2 SNEGSKA (reference sequence). The CDR3 totals 16 residues. The V end was cut by 6 bases, the J end by 6 bases, with 26 bases between. The CDR3 coding sequence is TGCAGTGCCGCAGTCTATACCTCCCGCAGAGGGGATGGCTACACCTTC. Residues: CSAAVYTSRRGDGYTF.

This sequence joins TRBV7-2 and TRBJ2-1; TRBD2 matches 10 bases. CDR3 length equals 15 residues. Germline lookup yields CDR1 SGHTA and CDR2 FQGNSA. After removal of 1 base from V and 7 bases from J, the junction contained 4 bases not matched to a gene. The CDR3 protein is CASSLERGGLNEQFF. The CDR3 nucleotides read TGTGCCAGCAGCTTAGAGCGGGGGGGTTTGAATGAGCAGTTCTTC. The complete variable domain, with remaining parts taken from reference TRBV7-2 and TRBJ2-1, reads GAGVSQSPSNKVTEKGKDVELRCDPISGHTALYWYRQSLGQGLEFLIYFQGNSAPDKSGLPSDRFSAERTGGSVSTLTIQRTQQEDSAVYLCASSLERGGLNEQFFGPGTRLTVL.

This clonotype was observed at least ten times. This chain joins TRBV7-2 and TRBJ1-1; tentative D call: TRBD1 (5 bases). V was clipped by 5 bases and J by 1 base, with 11 bases between them. Per the germline V gene, CDR1 is SGHTA and CDR2 is FQGNSA. The CDR3 runs 14 residues. The CDR3, as DNA: TGTGCCAGCAGCGCGGGACCCCCGAACACTGAAGCTTTCTTT. Translated, it gives CASSAGPPNTEAFF.

This clonotype was seen only a few times. This chain uses TRBV27 with TRBJ2-7; 8 nucleotides line up with TRBD1. Trimming cost V 4 bases and J 0 bases; bases outside gene matches: 8. CDR1 MNHEY and CDR2 SMNVEV come from the germline V gene (reference sequence). The CDR3 extends over 16 amino acids. CDR3 sequence: CASSSIGTGDSYEQYV. The CDR3, as DNA: TGTGCCAGCAGTTCAATCGGGACAGGTGACTCCTACGAGCAGTACGTC.